This paragraph reports one T cell receptor beta chain. The data stem from a study of blood T cell repertoires in COVID-19. As for the study in general: Samples taken during acute and convalescent COVID-19 were collected in the United States, Italy and Spain. Sample material is recorded as cDNA or gDNA derived from T cells, B-cell-depleted T cells, or PBMCs.

V was clipped by 2 bases and J by 3 bases; unmatched bases: 8. Per germline, CDR1 SGHDT and CDR2 YYEEEE. CDR3 length equals 18 residues. As handled by the study authors: Cell counts per sample came from amplifying reference gene primers. The data were produced by immunoSEQ multiplex PCR, yet TCRdb's version contains in-frame clones alone and is incomplete. V, J and clone size derive from that table, while D and trimming were established from the DNA sequence. The sample holds about 31,000 clones; around 89% are singletons and the top ten take around 0.57%. Specimen: peripheral blood. The chain uses TRBV5-6 and TRBJ1-6, with TRBD1 identical over 10 bases. The origin of this receptor is a woman aged 40 to 49 with active or convalescent COVID-19. The CDR3 sequence: CASSLGTGVSVYNSPLHF. The DNA of the CDR3 is TGTGCCAGCAGCTTAGGGACAGGGGTATCTGTCTATAATTCACCCCTCCACTTT.